Below are 11 T cell receptor beta chains sequenced from a single sample in a study of PD-L1 blockade in urothelial cancer. Assay used: immunoSEQ multiplex PCR; TCRdb lists only in-frame clones, some missing. This sample has 30,000 or so clones; 80% to 85% occur once, and the top ten carry about 2%. The sample consisted of PBMCs, taken around atezolizumab (anti-PD-L1) treatment. These receptors were taken from a man aged 45-60 years with urothelial cancer.

The chain is built from TRBV10-3 and TRBJ1-4; D is possibly TRBD1 (5 bases). CDR1 is ENHRY and CDR2 is SYGVKD in the germline V gene. Trimming shortened V by 6 bases and J by 6 bases, and 14 bases separated the two germline ends. CDR3 size: 14 residues. Written as DNA, the CDR3 is TGTGCCATCAGCGGACGGGGAGGGGATGAAAAACTGTTTTTT. Translation gives CAISGRGGDEKLFF.

This clone is labeled as medium-sized. The V and J genes are TRBV4-1 and TRBJ1-2; D might be TRBD1 (5 bases). Deletions cut 1 base from V and 4 bases from J, with 10 bases between. In germline, CDR1 is MGHRA, CDR2 YSYEKL. The CDR3 loop spans 14 amino acids. CDR3 nucleotides: TGCGCCAGCAGCCAAGGGGAGGGACCCTATGGCTACACCTTC. Its protein is CASSQGEGPYGYTF.

This rearrangement joins TRBV7-2 to TRBJ1-2, with D perhaps TRBD1 (5 bases). The CDR3 length is 14 residues. V was clipped by 2 bases and J by 2 bases, with 9 bases between them. Germline values: CDR1 SGHTA, CDR2 FQGNSA. The CDR3 DNA reads as TGTGCCAGCAGCTTAAACGCAGGGAACTATGGCTACACCTTC. Its translation is CASSLNAGNYGYTF.

Within the sample, this clone is medium-sized. The J gene is TRBJ1-5, the V gene TRBV7-2; D gene ambiguous. Looked up from germline, CDR1 is SGHTA and CDR2 is FQGNSA. V lost 5 bases and J lost 6, with 11 bases in between. The CDR3 sequence is 13 residues long. The CDR3 sequence is CASSPERGQPQHF. CDR3 in DNA: TGTGCCAGCAGCCCGGAGAGAGGTCAGCCCCAGCATTTT.

V is TRBV11-3 and J is TRBJ2-1, with D uncertain. The CDR3 is made up of 15 amino acids. CDR1 and CDR2 from the germline V gene are SGHNT and YENEEA. V was clipped by 5 bases and J by 0 bases, with 11 bases between them. The CDR3 reads CASSLNSLSYNEQFF. CDR3 bases: TGTGCCAGCAGCCTAAACTCGCTCTCCTACAATGAGCAGTTCTTC.

This clone has more than one count but fewer than ten. The chain recombines TRBV29-1 with TRBJ1-1; D is possibly TRBD1 (5 bases). CDR3 length: 13 amino acids. The V gene's germline CDR1 is SQVTM and CDR2 ANQGSEA. With 4 bases removed from V and 2 bases from J, the gap between germline ends came to 11 bases. The CDR3 region is CSVVPRANTEAFF. CDR3 nucleotide sequence: TGCAGCGTTGTCCCCAGGGCAAACACTGAAGCTTTCTTT.

The chain carries TRBV10-1 and TRBJ1-1; no reliable D call. Germline values: CDR1 WNHNN, CDR2 SYGVQD (reference sequence). The CDR3 spans 14 residues. V shed 7 bases and J shed 3 bases, with 15 bases lying between them. The CDR3 is CASTPDSDYTEAFF. The CDR3 bases are TGCGCCAGCACCCCGGACTCAGATTACACTGAAGCTTTCTTT.

This clone was observed a handful of times. This chain connects TRBV27 to TRBJ2-5, with 14 bases identical to TRBD2. The ends lost 4 bases at V and 5 bases at J; junction bases unmatched: 3. The CDR3 spans 15 residues. Germline values: CDR1 MNHEY, CDR2 SMNVEV (reference sequence). The CDR3 coding sequence is TGTGCCAGCAGTTGGACTAGCGGGAGGCCGGAGACCCAGTACTTC. Translating gives CASSWTSGRPETQYF.

The genes are TRBV9 and TRBJ2-3; a weak D match, TRBD1 (5 bases). V dropped 3 bases and J dropped 2 bases, with 16 bases sitting between them. The CDR3 covers 16 residues. From germline, CDR1 is SGDLS and CDR2 YYNGEE. CDR3: CASSEKTEDLTDTQYF. The CDR3 coding sequence is TGTGCCAGCAGCGAGAAGACAGAGGATCTCACAGATACGCAGTATTTT.

CDR3 DNA sequence: TGTGCCAGCAGGCCCACTTGGAGGGCGGGCGGGGAGCTGTTTTTT. Protein: CASRPTWRAGGELFF. The rearrangement joins TRBV6-1 to TRBJ2-2; D may be TRBD2 (6 bases). The V gene's germline CDR1 is MNHNS and CDR2 SASEGT. V was cut by 6 bases and J by 7 bases, with 18 bases left in between. The CDR3 contains 15 residues.

The V and J genes are TRBV2 and TRBJ2-2; D is possibly TRBD2 (7 bases). This CDR3 region has 16 residues. Germline V gene lookup returns CDR1 SNHLY and CDR2 FYNNEI. Between the trimmed V and J ends, which lost 1 base and 5 bases, there was a span of 14 bases. For the CDR3, the DNA is TGTGCCAGCAGTGAAGTGGGGGGGGGCCTTACCGGGGAGCTGTTTTTT. Amino acid sequence: CASSEVGGGLTGELFF.